This T cell receptor beta chain was captured in a study of blood T cell repertoires in COVID-19. About the research overall: T cells, B-cell-depleted T cells, or PBMCs provided the cDNA or gDNA that served as material.

Seattle patients were enrolled while actively infected and followed longitudinally. Using immunoSEQ multiplex PCR, the repertoire was profiled, and TCRdb retains in-frame clones only, with some absent. The profile shows 200,000 to 250,000 clones, just under 90% of them singletons. The CDR3 is 13 residues long. Trimming removed 4 bases at V and 5 bases at J, with 9 bases between. Per the germline V gene, CDR1 is SGHTA and CDR2 is FQGNSA. Sequenced sample: peripheral blood. The V and J genes are TRBV7-2 and TRBJ2-1; unclear D gene. This receptor was taken from a man under 40 with COVID-19, enrolled during active disease. The CDR3 sequence is CASSYVADNEQFF. Here the CDR3 DNA reads TGTGCCAGCAGCTACGTCGCAGACAATGAGCAGTTCTTC.